The rows below give T cell receptor beta chains drawn from one sample of a study of blood T cell repertoires in COVID-19. Sequencing was performed with immunoSEQ multiplex PCR; in TCRdb, only in-frame clones are kept and a portion is missing. The repertoire includes 60,000 to 70,000 clones, 60% to 85% of them detected once, and around 50% sits in the top ten. The source material was peripheral blood. Receptors originate from a woman aged 80 or older with acute or convalescent COVID-19. CDR3s include the opening cysteine and the closing phenylalanine or tryptophan. The order of the fields is clone size, J gene, V gene, D gene, CDR3 DNA, CDR3 protein. D genes are given only for firm matches. Expanded clones are given a class, and other clones once, few, many or no size at all.

>.|TRBJ1-4|TRBV28|.
TGTGCCAGCAGCCCGACCGGGACACGACTGTTTTTT
CASSPTGTRLFF
>few|TRBJ2-1|TRBV24-1|TRBD2
TGTGCCACCAGTGATTGGGGACTAGCGGAGCGAAGCTCCTACAATGAGCAGTTCTTC
CATSDWGLAERSSYNEQFF
>.|TRBJ2-7|TRBV7-5|.
TGTGCCAGAAGCGACCCGGGACAGTCCTACGAGCAGTACTTC
CARSDPGQSYEQYF
>.|TRBJ1-1|TRBV6-5|.
TGTGCCAGCAGCTCCGGGACAATCATGAACACTGAAGCTTTCTTT
CASSSGTIMNTEAFF
>.|TRBJ1-1|TRBV5-4|TRBD1
TGTGCCAGCAGCGGAAACAGGGGATGGAACACTGAAGCTTTCTTT
CASSGNRGWNTEAFF
>.|TRBJ2-7|TRBV3-1/TRBV3-2|.
TGTGCCAGCAGCCAACGGTCGGGTTACGAGCAGTACTTC
CASSQRSGYEQYF
>.|TRBJ1-2|TRBV9|.
TGTGCCAGCAGCGTAGGGCGGGGATATGGCTACACCTTC
CASSVGRGYGYTF
>.|TRBJ2-3|TRBV9|.
TGTGCCAGCAGCATAACTAGCACAGATACGCAGTATTTT
CASSITSTDTQYF
>.|TRBJ1-2|TRBV7-3|.
TGTGCCAGCAGCTCCACAGTGGCGGGTGGCTACACCTTC
CASSSTVAGGYTF
>.|TRBJ2-7|TRBV23-1|TRBD2
TGCGCCAGCAGTCAAGGGTCTAGCGGGCCCCGCTACGAGCAGTACTTC
CASSQGSSGPRYEQYF
>few|TRBJ1-5|TRBV2|.
TGTGCCAGCAGTCTCGGGACACGGGGCCAGCCCCAGCATTTT
CASSLGTRGQPQHF
>.|TRBJ2-7|TRBV3-1/TRBV3-2|TRBD2
TGTGCCAGCAGCATAAGCGGGAGTGACTACGAGCAGTACTTC
CASSISGSDYEQYF
>.|TRBJ2-3|TRBV18|TRBD2
TGTGCCAGCTCACCACAGCGGGACGGCTCAGATACGCAGTATTTT
CASSPQRDGSDTQYF
>.|TRBJ1-4|TRBV18|.
TGTGCCAGCTCACGCCCTGGGGACTCTGAAAAACTGTTTTTT
CASSRPGDSEKLFF
>.|TRBJ2-5|TRBV5-6|TRBD2
TGTGCCAGCAGCTTGGAGGGGACTAGCGAAGAGACCCAGTACTTC
CASSLEGTSEETQYF
>once|TRBJ1-6|TRBV30|.
TGTGCCTGGAGCGGCCTTACCGACAGGCTAGGGTCACCCCTCCACTTT
CAWSGLTDRLGSPLHF
>.|TRBJ2-3|TRBV11-3|.
TGTGCCAGCAGCCCAGGGGCCTCTGATACGCAGTATTTT
CASSPGASDTQYF
>.|TRBJ2-6|TRBV10-3|.
TGTGCCATCAGTGACGGCTCTGGGGCCAACGTCCTGACTTTC
CAISDGSGANVLTF
>few|TRBJ2-3|TRBV7-6|.
TGTGCCAGCAGCTTAGTTGGGGGGGCCACTAGCACAGATACGCAGTATTTT
CASSLVGGATSTDTQYF
>once|TRBJ1-1|TRBV4-1|.
TGCGCCAGCAGCCAAGGGGGCAGAGAGAACACTGAAGCTTTCTTT
CASSQGGRENTEAFF
>once|TRBJ2-1|TRBV5-1|TRBD2
TGCGCCAGCAGCCCGGATCCTAGCGGCTACTACAATGAGCAGTTCTTC
CASSPDPSGYYNEQFF
>.|TRBJ1-1|TRBV7-8|.
TGTGCCAGCAGCCCAGTCGCTGAAGCTTTCTTT
CASSPVAEAFF
>.|TRBJ2-7|TRBV28|TRBD2
TGTGCCAGCAGTAGGGTAGTAGCGGGAGGTCTCTCCTACGAGCAGTACTTC
CASSRVVAGGLSYEQYF
>.|TRBJ2-5|TRBV2|.
TGTGCCAGCAGTGCCAAAGAGACCCAGTACTTC
CASSAKETQYF
>.|TRBJ2-1|TRBV5-8|.
TGTGCCAGCAGCACTACAGGGGGGGGCAATGAGCAGTTCTTC
CASSTTGGGNEQFF
>.|TRBJ1-3|TRBV30|TRBD1
TGTGCCTCGCCACAGGGGGCTGGAAACACCATATATTTT
CASPQGAGNTIYF
>few|TRBJ1-2|TRBV9|.
TGTGCCAGCAGCGTATATTCGGGGAACTATGGCTACACCTTC
CASSVYSGNYGYTF
>.|TRBJ2-3|TRBV7-9|.
TGTGCCAGCAGGCCACAGGGCCGGAGCACAGATACGCAGTATTTT
CASRPQGRSTDTQYF